This T cell receptor (beta chain) was obtained from a study of Ad26.COV2.S vaccination and SARS-CoV-2 variants. Whole-study context: Recipients of Ad26.COV2.S got it intramuscularly, once or twice 56 days apart. Findings and caveats of the study: Marked by substantial breadth, spike-specific CD8+ and CD4+ T cell responses were reportedly seen after vaccination. TCR breadth and depth estimates may have understated total T cell responses.

Germline CDR1 reads MGHRA; CDR2 reads YSYEKL. V was clipped by 5 bases and J by 2 bases, with 3 bases between them. The CDR3 covers 11 residues. Sequenced by immunoSEQ multiplex PCR; TCRdb stores in-frame clones only, minus some. Of 350,000 to 450,000 clones listed, about nine tenths are singletons. On this clone: Its antigen remains unknown.

Treatment indicated: around 19 received Ad26.COV2.S at low or high dose, single or two shots; roughly five received placebo; per-sample allocation not given. Day 63 following the first vaccine or placebo injection was when the samples were taken. An adult aged 18-55 years in Boston served as the donor. V gene TRBV4-1 combines with J gene TRBJ1-1, with unresolved D. The sequence was collected from a person between 18 and 60 years old who received the Ad26.COV2.S COVID-19 vaccine or a placebo. The sample was peripheral blood, taken in a trial of Ad26.COV2.S vaccine versus placebo. The chain's CDR3 is CASSFNTEAFF. The DNA of the CDR3 is TGCGCCAGCAGCTTTAACACTGAAGCTTTCTTT.